The 3 T cell receptor beta chains given below trace back to one sample, sequenced in a study of cytomegalovirus exposure and HLA in healthy donors. It was with 60 Vbeta and 13 Jbeta primers that the PCR ran. TCRdb's copy holds only in-frame clones and misses some; the assay was immunoSEQ multiplex PCR. Altogether 150,000 to 200,000 clones are present, 82% being singletons, with the ten largest covering less than 2%. The sequencing sample was made of PBMCs. These TCRs come from a man aged 35-49 years in good health and CMV-seronegative.

This chain uses TRBV19 with TRBJ1-5; 10 bases are a match to TRBD1. Germline V gene data show CDR1 as LNHDA and CDR2 as SQIVND (reference sequence). The CDR3 is 16 amino acids. The trim removed 4 bases at V and 5 bases at J, leaving 8 bases unmatched. CDR3: CASSTGRGTGDQPQHF. The CDR3 DNA sequence: TGTGCCAGTAGTACCGGCCGTGGGACAGGGGATCAGCCCCAGCATTTT.

The V call is TRBV5-1, the J call TRBJ2-5, with TRBD2 identical over 9 bases. The CDR3 sequence is 18 residues long. CDR1 and CDR2 from the germline V gene are SGHRS and YFSETQ. V shed 1 base, J shed 5 bases, and the junction held 15 bases outside the gene matches. The CDR3 DNA reads as TGCGCCAGCAGCTTGTATGCTAGCGGGATCCTCCCGTTGGAGACCCAGTACTTC. The encoded protein is CASSLYASGILPLETQYF.

The chain is built from TRBV2 and TRBJ2-3, with D perhaps matching TRBD2 (5 bases). V was cut by 6 bases and J by 0 bases, with 10 bases left in between. The germline CDR1 and CDR2 sequences are SNHLY and FYNNEI. CDR3 length equals 14 residues. The CDR3 is CASRRRTSTDTQYF. The DNA of the CDR3 is TGTGCCAGCAGAAGACGGACTAGCACAGATACGCAGTATTTT.